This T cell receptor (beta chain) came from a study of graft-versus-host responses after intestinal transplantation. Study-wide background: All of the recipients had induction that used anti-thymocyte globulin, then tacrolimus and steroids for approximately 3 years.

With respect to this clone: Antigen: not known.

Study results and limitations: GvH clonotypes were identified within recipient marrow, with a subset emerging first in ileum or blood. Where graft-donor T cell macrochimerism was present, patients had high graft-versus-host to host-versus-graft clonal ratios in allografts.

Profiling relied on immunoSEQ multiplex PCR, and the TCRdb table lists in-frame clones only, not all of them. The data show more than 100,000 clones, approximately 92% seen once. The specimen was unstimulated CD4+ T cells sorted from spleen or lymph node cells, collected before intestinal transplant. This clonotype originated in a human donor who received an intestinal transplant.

CDR3: CAISDSGQGLSSYNEQFF. The CDR3 DNA follows: TGTGCCATCAGTGACTCAGGACAGGGCTTAAGCTCCTACAATGAGCAGTTCTTC. This chain joins TRBV10-3 and TRBJ2-1, with TRBD1 identical over 8 bases. The length of the CDR3 is 18 residues. Germline values: CDR1 ENHRY, CDR2 SYGVKD. Losses at the gene ends were 3 bases for V and 0 bases for J; bases not matched to a gene: 10.